This is a list of T cell receptor beta chains from one sample in a study of shared clonotypes between healthy human individuals. The assay was immunoSEQ multiplex PCR, and TCRdb's table has in-frame clones only and misses some. The sample lists about 2 million clones, over 85% seen once, with 0.85% to 1.3% in the top ten. The material sequenced was naive CD8+ T cells sorted from blood. These receptors came from a man aged 18 to 29 in good health. Both conserved end residues are trimmed from each CDR3. The D gene is left open where the match is weak.

D gene: -
V gene: TRBV11-2
J gene: TRBJ2-7
CDR3 protein: ASSPDGSYEQY

D gene: TRBD1
V gene: TRBV27
J gene: TRBJ1-4
CDR3 protein: ASTQTGGDEKLF

D gene: -
V gene: TRBV11-2
J gene: TRBJ1-1
CDR3 protein: ASSFPEGSTEAF

D gene: TRBD1
V gene: TRBV27
J gene: TRBJ1-2
CDR3 protein: ASSARDRGRGYT

D gene: -
V gene: TRBV25-1
J gene: TRBJ1-1
CDR3 protein: ASSETVGREAF

D gene: -
V gene: TRBV6-5
J gene: TRBJ2-6
CDR3 protein: ASSLLRGANVLT

D gene: -
V gene: TRBV27
J gene: TRBJ1-3
CDR3 protein: ASSLLIGNSGNTIY

D gene: -
V gene: TRBV6-1
J gene: TRBJ1-2
CDR3 protein: ASSDRDTRMIYGYT

D gene: TRBD2
V gene: TRBV7-7
J gene: TRBJ2-5
CDR3 protein: ASSFGLAGEETQY

D gene: -
V gene: TRBV29-1
J gene: TRBJ1-1
CDR3 protein: SVEDPNTKAF

D gene: TRBD1
V gene: TRBV2
J gene: TRBJ2-5
CDR3 protein: ASRFGTAPAETQY

D gene: -
V gene: TRBV6-6
J gene: TRBJ2-5
CDR3 protein: ASSYYEQETQY

D gene: -
V gene: TRBV5-4
J gene: TRBJ2-1
CDR3 protein: ASSRREASYNEQF

D gene: TRBD2
V gene: TRBV9
J gene: TRBJ2-7
CDR3 protein: ASSGTSGAYEQY

D gene: -
V gene: TRBV30
J gene: TRBJ1-2
CDR3 protein: AWSVSGDNYGYT

D gene: -
V gene: TRBV30
J gene: TRBJ1-2
CDR3 protein: AWTDGESYT

D gene: -
V gene: TRBV6-1
J gene: TRBJ2-7
CDR3 protein: ASSDSGTPYEQY

D gene: TRBD1
V gene: TRBV5-6
J gene: TRBJ2-3
CDR3 protein: ASSWTGYTDTQY

D gene: TRBD2
V gene: TRBV19
J gene: TRBJ2-1
CDR3 protein: ASSGERGAHPYNEQF

D gene: -
V gene: TRBV6-5
J gene: TRBJ1-1
CDR3 protein: ASSFSGDGMNTEAF

D gene: TRBD2
V gene: TRBV4-2
J gene: TRBJ2-7
CDR3 protein: ASSQDLLAGTPHEQY

D gene: -
V gene: TRBV28
J gene: TRBJ2-7
CDR3 protein: ASTPRPTSYEQY

D gene: -
V gene: TRBV15
J gene: TRBJ2-7
CDR3 protein: ATSRGTDTSYEQY

D gene: TRBD1
V gene: TRBV7-9
J gene: TRBJ2-7
CDR3 protein: ASSLGQGLYEQY

D gene: TRBD1
V gene: TRBV6-5
J gene: TRBJ1-3
CDR3 protein: ASSDRDGNTIY

D gene: -
V gene: TRBV27
J gene: TRBJ2-7
CDR3 protein: ASRGSYEQY

D gene: TRBD1
V gene: TRBV10-3
J gene: TRBJ2-7
CDR3 protein: AISDTRDSSIEQY

D gene: TRBD1
V gene: TRBV9
J gene: TRBJ2-3
CDR3 protein: ASGAGQVGDTQY

D gene: TRBD1
V gene: TRBV5-4
J gene: TRBJ2-5
CDR3 protein: ASSPGGKETQY

D gene: -
V gene: TRBV11-2
J gene: TRBJ2-5
CDR3 protein: ASSLQAAPQETQY

D gene: -
V gene: TRBV2
J gene: TRBJ2-5
CDR3 protein: ASSEWGFQETQY

D gene: -
V gene: TRBV27
J gene: TRBJ1-3
CDR3 protein: ASSPEVTGNTIY

D gene: TRBD2
V gene: TRBV27
J gene: TRBJ2-7
CDR3 protein: ASSFTSGAYEQY

D gene: TRBD1
V gene: TRBV30
J gene: TRBJ1-5
CDR3 protein: AWNQGAQPQH

D gene: TRBD1
V gene: TRBV2
J gene: TRBJ1-2
CDR3 protein: ASSDPWTGDGYT

D gene: TRBD2
V gene: TRBV7-2
J gene: TRBJ2-1
CDR3 protein: ASSLGGREAYNEQF

D gene: -
V gene: TRBV9
J gene: TRBJ2-1
CDR3 protein: ASSAGYNEQF

D gene: -
V gene: TRBV7-9
J gene: TRBJ2-7
CDR3 protein: ASSFQSSYEQY

D gene: -
V gene: TRBV27
J gene: TRBJ2-7
CDR3 protein: ASSQGPAYEQY

D gene: -
V gene: TRBV28
J gene: TRBJ2-3
CDR3 protein: ASSFNGGTDTQY

D gene: -
V gene: TRBV9
J gene: TRBJ1-1
CDR3 protein: ASSPVDGRLNTEAF

D gene: TRBD2
V gene: TRBV30
J gene: TRBJ2-3
CDR3 protein: AWTITSGPDTQY